The 32 T cell receptor beta chains listed next were all sequenced from one sample in a study of CD8 T cells in Susac syndrome. When the RNA was reverse transcribed, random hexamers were used with an input of roughly 0.5 to 1 ug. TCRdb analysed the immunoSEQ multiplex PCR reads with MiXCR anew, one entry per CDR3 protein. This table holds under 200,000 distinct CDR3 sequences, roughly 94% found once. Sample: CD4+ T cells from PBMCs. These receptors all stem from a human donor in good health.

V is TRBV3-1 and J is TRBJ2-7, with 9 positions matching TRBD2. Germline V gene lookup returns CDR1 LGHDT and CDR2 YNNKEL (reference sequence). The CDR3 totals 15 residues. V lost 1 base to trimming and J lost 1 base; unmatched junction nucleotides: 2. Here the CDR3 reads CASSQGLAVSYEQYV. In nucleotides, the CDR3 is TGTGCCAGCAGCCAAGGACTAGCGGTTTCCTACGAGCAGTACGTC.

This clonotype occurred once. CDR3 sequence (DNA): TGTGCTAGTGGTTTGTCGAGGACAGGCAATTCACCCCTCCACTTT. The encoded protein is CASGLSRTGNSPLHF. The chain recombines TRBV12-5 with TRBJ1-6; TRBD1 aligns across 7 bases. Germline V gives CDR1 LGHNT, CDR2 FRNRAP. The CDR3 is made up of 15 amino acids. Losses at the gene ends were 2 bases for V and 7 bases for J; bases not matched to a gene: 5.

The chain carries TRBV14 and TRBJ2-1; D gene ambiguous. The CDR3 extends over 13 amino acids. V was clipped by 3 bases and J by 5 bases, with 8 bases between them. Germline V gives CDR1 SGHDN, CDR2 FVKESK. CDR3 bases: TGTGCCAGCAGCCAGGGCTTAGACAATGAGCAGTTCTTC. Its protein is CASSQGLDNEQFF.

This chain uses TRBV6-5 with TRBJ2-5; 7 nucleotides match TRBD2. V was pared by 5 bases and J by 1 base, with 7 bases of the junction left unmatched. CDR3 length: 15 residues. Germline V gene data show CDR1 as MNHEY and CDR2 as SVGAGI. CDR3 residues: CASSRGGMAQETQYF. For the CDR3, the DNA is TGTGCCAGCAGTCGCGGGGGTATGGCCCAAGAGACCCAGTACTTC.

This rearrangement joins TRBV4-2 to TRBJ1-2; D is perhaps TRBD1 (5 bases). CDR1 is LGHNA and CDR2 is YNFKEQ in the germline V gene. The ends were cut back, 0 bases at V and 0 bases at J, with 8 bases in the middle. This CDR3 has 15 residues. The CDR3 is CASSQDQGSNYGYTF. The CDR3 nucleotides read TGTGCCAGCAGCCAAGATCAGGGTTCTAACTATGGCTACACCTTC.

V is TRBV3-1 and J is TRBJ1-1; D possibly corresponds to TRBD1 (5 bases). V lost 4 bases and J 11 bases, leaving 11 bases between the germline ends. The germline gives CDR1 LGHDT, CDR2 YNNKEL (reference sequence). CDR3 length: 11 residues. Here the CDR3 reads CASSRGPGAFF. CDR3 in DNA: TGTGCCAGCAGCCGAGGACCAGGGGCTTTCTTT.

This chain links TRBV24-1 with TRBJ2-2, with D hard to call. From germline, CDR1 is KGHDR and CDR2 SFDVKD. The CDR3 loop spans 14 amino acids. The V end lost 5 bases, the J end lost 4 bases, and 10 bases lay between the germline ends. The CDR3 nucleotides read TGTGCCACCAGTGGAAGTGGCTTCACCGGGGAGCTGTTTTTT. It is translated as CATSGSGFTGELFF.

This clonotype showed up just a few times. The chain carries TRBV12-3 or TRBV12-4 and TRBJ1-2, with D unresolved. Between the trimmed V and J ends, which lost 8 bases and 1 base, there was a span of 5 bases. This CDR3 region has 11 residues. As DNA, the CDR3 is TGTGCCAGCTCGTTTAACTATGGCTACACCTTC. Translated, it gives CASSFNYGYTF.

The rearrangement uses TRBV20-1 and TRBJ2-1, with 8 bases matching TRBD2. Germline CDR1 and CDR2: DFQATT and SNEGSKA (reference sequence). This CDR3 spans 11 amino acids. The trim removed 5 bases at V and 11 bases at J, leaving 5 bases unmatched. In nucleotides, the CDR3 is TGCAGTGCTGGGACTAGGTCCCAGCAGTTCTTC. This translates into CSAGTRSQQFF.

J is TRBJ1-5 and V is TRBV15; the D gene is possibly TRBD1 (6 bases). CDR1 LNHNV and CDR2 YYDKDF come from the germline V gene (reference sequence). V lost 0 bases and J 5 bases, leaving 11 bases between the germline ends. The CDR3 extends over 15 amino acids. CDR3 residues: CATSREGQNYQPQHF. The DNA for the CDR3 is TGTGCCACCAGCAGAGAAGGACAGAATTATCAGCCCCAGCATTTT.

With respect to this clonotype: One end of the junction does not line up with germline, which may come from a read error. V and J are TRBV12-3 or TRBV12-4 and TRBJ2-1, with TRBD2 matching 7 bases. This CDR3 has 16 amino acids. CDR3 in DNA: TGTGCCAGCAGATTAGCGGGCTCTAGCTCCTACAATGAGCAGTTCTTC. It encodes CASRLAGSSSYNEQFF.

The chain recombines TRBV3-1 with TRBJ2-3; D call uncertain. V lost 3 bases, J lost 2 bases, and 6 bases lay in between. The CDR3 consists of 13 residues. Germline V gene data show CDR1 as LGHDT and CDR2 as YNNKEL (reference sequence). CDR3 DNA sequence: TGTGCCAGCAGCCACCGGACCACAGATACGCAGTATTTT. Its protein product is CASSHRTTDTQYF.

V and J are TRBV5-4 and TRBJ2-1; no reliable D call. Per germline, CDR1 SGHNT and CDR2 YYREEE (reference sequence). Trimming removed 0 bases from V and 9 bases from J, with 10 bases in between. The CDR3 is 13 amino acids. DNA for the CDR3: TGTGCCAGCAGCTTGGACGGTACCGGTGAGCAGTTCTTC. It encodes CASSLDGTGEQFF.

This chain connects TRBV3-1 to TRBJ1-1; 8 bases map to TRBD1. The CDR3 is made up of 14 amino acids. V trimming: 2 bases; J trimming: 4 bases; junction bases outside the gene matches: 3. The V gene's germline CDR1 is LGHDT and CDR2 YNNKEL (reference sequence). The CDR3 nucleotides are TGTGCCAGCAGCCAACTGACAGGGGCCACTGAAGCTTTCTTT. It is translated as CASSQLTGATEAFF.

V and J are TRBV27 and TRBJ2-3; 7 bases are a match to TRBD2. Germline CDR1 reads MNHEY; CDR2 reads SMNVEV (reference sequence). The V and J ends lost 4 bases and 1 base, in that order; junction bases with no gene match: 5. The CDR3 contains 15 residues. In DNA, the CDR3 is TGTGCCAGCAGTTCGAGGACTAGGGGCACAGATACGCAGTATTTT. It encodes CASSSRTRGTDTQYF.

The CDR3 DNA reads TGTGCCACCAGCAGAGGGGGGGTTTCTTCCTACAATGAGCAGTTCTTC. This gives the protein CATSRGGVSSYNEQFF. V is TRBV15 and J is TRBJ2-1, with D possibly being TRBD2 (6 bases). The CDR3 extends over 16 amino acids. Trimming stripped 1 base from V and 1 base from J, with 11 bases between. Looked up from germline, CDR1 is LNHNV and CDR2 is YYDKDF (reference sequence).

The V gene is TRBV27, the J gene TRBJ1-2; 9 bases fit TRBD1. Germline loops: CDR1 MNHEY, CDR2 SMNVEV (reference sequence). The CDR3 covers 13 residues. The trim removed 7 bases at V and 11 bases at J, leaving 11 bases unmatched. The DNA for the CDR3 is TGTGCCAGCAAATTCCGGGACAGGGCTATATACACCTTC. It specifies CASKFRDRAIYTF.

The CDR3 reads CSVAKGQSTEAFF. CDR3 bases: TGCAGCGTTGCGAAGGGGCAGAGCACTGAAGCTTTCTTT. The chain recombines TRBV29-1 with TRBJ1-1, with D perhaps TRBD1 (5 bases). The CDR3 is made up of 13 amino acids. Germline CDR1 is SQVTM and CDR2 is ANQGSEA. V lost 4 bases, J lost 4 bases, and 13 bases lay in between. Full variable domain (outside the CDR3, taken from reference TRBV29-1 and TRBJ1-1): SAVISQKPSRDICQRGTSLTIQCQVDSQVTMMFWYRQQPGQSLTLIATANQGSEATYESGFVIDKFPISRPNLTFSTLTVSNMSPEDSSIYLCSVAKGQSTEAFFGQGTRLTVV.

The chain carries TRBV12-3 or TRBV12-4 and TRBJ2-1, with TRBD2 matching over 11 bases. The junction had 3 bases not matched to a gene; V was cut back by 7 bases and J by 4 bases. The CDR3 is made up of 14 amino acids. In DNA form, the CDR3 reads TGTGCCAGCACCTTAGCGGGAGGGTACAATGAGCAGTTCTTC. Residues: CASTLAGGYNEQFF.

V gene TRBV5-4 combines with J gene TRBJ2-7; maybe TRBD1 (5 bases). Between the trimmed V and J ends, which lost 0 bases and 0 bases, there was a span of 10 bases. Germline CDR1 and CDR2: SGHNT and YYREEE (reference sequence). The CDR3 contains 15 residues. The CDR3, as DNA: TGTGCCAGCAGCTTGGATAGCAGGGCCTCCTACGAGCAGTACGTC. As protein: CASSLDSRASYEQYV.

V is TRBV20-1 and J is TRBJ2-1, with 11 bases lining up with TRBD2. V dropped 6 bases and J dropped 0; count of bases not matched to a gene: 4. CDR1 and CDR2 (germline): DFQATT, SNEGSKA (reference sequence). The CDR3 runs 15 residues. The CDR3 DNA reads as TGCAGTGCCACTAGCGGGGGCTACTCCTACAATGAGCAGTTCTTC. Amino acids: CSATSGGYSYNEQFF.

This chain uses TRBV5-1 with TRBJ2-3; 14 bases are a match to TRBD2. V was pared by 0 bases and J by 4 bases, with 1 base of the junction left unmatched. Germline V gene sequence: CDR1 SGHRS, CDR2 YFSETQ. The CDR3 is made up of 16 amino acids. The CDR3 DNA sequence: TGCGCCAGCAGCTTGGAGGGACTAGCGGGGGCAGATACGCAGTATTTT. It is translated as CASSLEGLAGADTQYF. The entire variable domain, with the rest obtained from reference TRBV5-1 and TRBJ2-3, is as follows: KAGVTQTPRYLIKTRGQQVTLSCSPISGHRSVSWYQQTPGQGLQFLFEYFSETQRNKGNFPGRFSGRQFSNSRSEMNVSTLELGDSALYLCASSLEGLAGADTQYFGPGTRLTVL.

This chain links TRBV11-2 with TRBJ2-5; maybe TRBD1 (6 bases). Germline loops: CDR1 SGHAT, CDR2 FQNNGV. V gave up 6 bases and J gave up 5 bases, with 16 bases separating them. CDR3 length: 14 residues. CDR3 loop: CASSWSRGSETQYF. The CDR3 nucleotides are TGTGCCAGCAGTTGGTCCAGGGGTAGTGAGACCCAGTACTTC. The whole variable domain, remainder taken from reference TRBV11-2 and TRBJ2-5, is EAGVAQSPRYKIIEKRQSVAFWCNPISGHATLYWYQQILGQGPKLLIQFQNNGVVDDSQLPKDRFSAERLKGVDSTLKIQPAKLEDSAVYLCASSWSRGSETQYFGPGTRLLVL.

The chain recombines TRBV9 with TRBJ1-6, with D unresolved. The CDR3 extends over 14 amino acids. The germline gives CDR1 SGDLS, CDR2 YYNGEE. V was cut by 2 bases and J by 8 bases, with 11 bases left in between. The CDR3 DNA is TGTGCCAGCAGCGTTTCCGGGAGGGATTCACCCCTCCACTTT. The encoded protein is CASSVSGRDSPLHF.

The chain employs TRBV2 and TRBJ2-1; no clear D gene. The CDR3 has 11 amino acids. CDR1 and CDR2 (germline): SNHLY, FYNNEI. Trimming shortened V by 7 bases and J by 8 bases, and 9 bases separated the two germline ends. CDR3 amino acids: CASITVYEQFF. CDR3 in DNA: TGTGCCAGCATAACCGTCTATGAGCAGTTCTTC.

The chain recombines TRBV6-2 or TRBV6-3 with TRBJ1-1; 7 nucleotides align to TRBD1. With V trimmed by 8 bases and J by 0 bases, 3 bases remained unmatched. The germline V gene encodes CDR1 MNHEY and CDR2 SVGEGT. CDR3 length equals 13 residues. CDR3 sequence reads: CASAGQLNTEAFF. The CDR3, as DNA: TGTGCCAGCGCGGGACAGCTGAACACTGAAGCTTTCTTT.

This rearrangement joins TRBV12-3 or TRBV12-4 to TRBJ1-1; 7 positions match TRBD1. V lost 6 bases and J lost 2; bases outside the gene matches: 12. The CDR3 covers 16 residues. The CDR3 reads CASSPDRWMLNTEAFF. CDR3 nucleotides: TGTGCCAGCAGCCCGGACAGGTGGATGCTCAACACTGAAGCTTTCTTT.

The chain couples TRBV11-2 to TRBJ2-3; 7 bases fit TRBD1. Germline lookup yields CDR1 SGHAT and CDR2 FQNNGV. CDR3 length equals 15 residues. With 0 bases clipped from V and 6 bases from J, the junction kept 6 bases outside the gene matches. In DNA, the CDR3 is TGTGCCAGCAGCTTAGATCGCAGGGGGACCGATACGCAGTATTTT. Translated, it gives CASSLDRRGTDTQYF.

The chain combines TRBV7-2 with TRBJ1-1; D perhaps matches TRBD1 (5 bases). This CDR3 spans 14 amino acids. Germline CDR1 is SGHTA and CDR2 is FQGNSA. Deletions cut 1 base from V and 2 bases from J, with 8 bases between. CDR3 bases: TGTGCCAGCAGCTTAGTCAGGGCCAACACTGAAGCTTTCTTT. Translated: CASSLVRANTEAFF. The complete variable domain, with remaining parts taken from reference TRBV7-2 and TRBJ1-1, reads GAGVSQSPSNKVTEKGKDVELRCDPISGHTALYWYRQSLGQGLEFLIYFQGNSAPDKSGLPSDRFSAERTGGSVSTLTIQRTQQEDSAVYLCASSLVRANTEAFFGQGTRLTVV.

V and J are TRBV3-1 and TRBJ1-2; D gene unclear. The CDR3 sequence is 11 residues long. V lost 3 bases to trimming and J lost 9 bases, with 8 bases between them. Looked up from germline, CDR1 is LGHDT and CDR2 is YNNKEL (reference sequence). The CDR3, as DNA: TGTGCCAGCAGCCACGCCACCAGCTACACCTTC. Translating it yields CASSHATSYTF.

V usage is TRBV2 and J usage is TRBJ1-5; the D gene is possibly TRBD1 (5 bases). Germline V lookup: CDR1 SNHLY, CDR2 FYNNEI. There are 14 residues in the CDR3. Trimming removed 3 bases from V and 1 base from J, with 7 bases in between. DNA for the CDR3: TGTGCCAGCAGTGAGGGGGTAAGCAATCAGCCCCAGCATTTT. Protein sequence: CASSEGVSNQPQHF.

The chain combines TRBV20-1 with TRBJ1-2, with 8 bases fitting TRBD1. There are 12 residues in the CDR3. Germline loops: CDR1 DFQATT, CDR2 SNEGSKA (reference sequence). The trim removed 2 bases at V and 7 bases at J, leaving 3 bases unmatched. The CDR3 here is CSARQGASGYTF. CDR3 DNA sequence: TGCAGTGCTAGACAGGGGGCGAGTGGCTACACCTTC.